This record covers a single T cell receptor (beta chain). The antigen is unknown. The V gene lost 5 bases and the J gene lost 0 bases, with 10 bases spanning the gap. The CDR3 runs 14 residues. The V gene's germline CDR1 is SGHVS and CDR2 FQNEAQ. These data originate in a study of cytomegalovirus exposure and HLA in healthy donors. Study-wide findings and caveats: Common viral pathogens seemed to be connected with several of the most significant clusters, according to a later analysis. Later work associated roughly 15,000 TCR beta sequences with HLA alleles at 0.05 false discovery rate. Sequencing likely generated an artifact that appeared as a cluster of highly shared sequence variants. A later analysis showed TCR association rates differing by HLA locus, peaking at DRB1 and lowest at HLA-C.

With 60 Vbeta and 13 Jbeta primers, the PCR was carried out. The method was immunoSEQ multiplex PCR; TCRdb's version includes in-frame clones alone and lacks a portion of them. This table holds 70,000 or so clones. The sequenced sample consisted of PBMCs. V and J are TRBV7-8 and TRBJ1-1; unclear D gene. The TCR originated in a boy between 10 and 17 years old in good health and CMV-seronegative. The CDR3 DNA reads TGTGCCAGCAGCGACCGGGATTTGAACACTGAAGCTTTCTTT. As protein: CASSDRDLNTEAFF.